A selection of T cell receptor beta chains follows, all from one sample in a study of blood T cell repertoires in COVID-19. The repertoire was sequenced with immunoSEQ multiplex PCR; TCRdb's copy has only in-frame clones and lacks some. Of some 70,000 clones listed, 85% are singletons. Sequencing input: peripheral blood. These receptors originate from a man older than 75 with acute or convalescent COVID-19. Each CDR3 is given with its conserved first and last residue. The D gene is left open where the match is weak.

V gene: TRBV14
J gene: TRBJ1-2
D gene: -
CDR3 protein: CASSPLGANYGYTF
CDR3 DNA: TGTGCCAGCAGCCCCCTTGGGGCAAACTATGGCTACACCTTC

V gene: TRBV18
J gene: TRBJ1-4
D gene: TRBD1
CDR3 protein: CASSPPTGLREKLFF
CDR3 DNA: TGTGCCAGCTCACCACCGACAGGGTTGCGGGAAAAACTGTTTTTT

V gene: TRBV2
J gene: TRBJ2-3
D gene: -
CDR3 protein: CASRSIAASTDTQYF
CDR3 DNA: TGTGCCAGCAGGTCAATAGCGGCTAGCACAGATACGCAGTATTTT

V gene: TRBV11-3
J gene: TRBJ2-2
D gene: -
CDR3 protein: CASSLSTGRGGTGELFF
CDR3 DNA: TGTGCCAGCAGCTTGAGCACAGGGAGGGGTGGCACCGGGGAGCTGTTTTTT

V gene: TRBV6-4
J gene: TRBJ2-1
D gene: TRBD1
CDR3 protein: CASSDWDRELGEQFF
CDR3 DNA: TGTGCCAGCAGTGACTGGGACAGGGAACTGGGTGAGCAGTTCTTC

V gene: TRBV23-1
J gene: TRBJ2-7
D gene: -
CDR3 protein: CASSQGQPYEQYF
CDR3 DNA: TGCGCCAGCAGTCAAGGACAGCCTTACGAGCAGTACTTC

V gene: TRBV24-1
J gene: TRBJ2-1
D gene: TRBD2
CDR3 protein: CATSDYERGAYNEQFF
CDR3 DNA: TGTGCCACCAGTGATTACGAGCGGGGGGCCTACAATGAGCAGTTCTTC

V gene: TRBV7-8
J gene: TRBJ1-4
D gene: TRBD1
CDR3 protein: CASSPQGASEKLFF
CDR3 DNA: TGTGCCAGCAGCCCACAGGGGGCGTCTGAAAAACTGTTTTTT

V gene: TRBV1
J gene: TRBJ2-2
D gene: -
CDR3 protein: CTSGPHPRREYSTGELFF
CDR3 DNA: TGCACCAGTGGCCCCCACCCCAGGCGGGAGTATAGCACCGGGGAGCTGTTTTTT

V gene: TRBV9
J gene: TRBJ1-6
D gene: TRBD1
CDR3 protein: CASSARDRGYSPLHF
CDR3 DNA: TGTGCCAGCAGCGCCCGGGACAGGGGGTACTCACCCCTCCACTTT

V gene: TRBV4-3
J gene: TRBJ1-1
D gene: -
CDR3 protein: CASSQVLNTEAFF
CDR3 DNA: TGCGCCAGCAGCCAAGTATTGAACACTGAAGCTTTCTTT

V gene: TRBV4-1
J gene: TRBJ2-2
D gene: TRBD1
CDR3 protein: CASSYRGNTGELFF
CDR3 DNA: TGCGCCAGCAGCTACAGGGGGAACACCGGGGAGCTGTTTTTT

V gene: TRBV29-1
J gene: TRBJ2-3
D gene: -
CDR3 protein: CSGQGGLRSTDTQYF
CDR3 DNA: TGCAGCGGGCAAGGAGGACTAAGGAGCACAGATACGCAGTATTTT

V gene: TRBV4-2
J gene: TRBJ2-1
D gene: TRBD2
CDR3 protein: CASSRGTSGRHEQFF
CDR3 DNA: TGTGCCAGCAGCCGCGGGACTAGCGGGAGACATGAGCAGTTCTTC

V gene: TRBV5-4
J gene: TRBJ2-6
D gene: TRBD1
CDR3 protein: CASRLTGVESGANVLTF
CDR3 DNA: TGTGCCAGCAGGTTGACAGGGGTGGAATCTGGGGCCAACGTCCTGACTTTC

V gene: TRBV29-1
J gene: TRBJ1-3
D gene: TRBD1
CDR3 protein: CSVEQGAGNTIYF
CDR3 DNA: TGCAGCGTTGAGCAGGGGGCTGGAAACACCATATATTTT

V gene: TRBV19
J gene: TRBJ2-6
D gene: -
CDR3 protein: CASRTGTPGANVLTF
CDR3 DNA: TGTGCCAGTAGAACCGGGACACCTGGGGCCAACGTCCTGACTTTC